A selection of T cell receptor beta chains follows, all from one sample in a study of technical replicates of blood from a handful of donors. Using immunoSEQ multiplex PCR, the repertoire was profiled, and TCRdb retains in-frame clones only, with some absent. The sample lists 75,000 to 100,000 clones; roughly 94% were seen once. Sequencing was carried out using T cells isolated from PBMCs. The source of these receptors is a human donor in good health. Each CDR3 is given without its conserved first and last residue. The D gene is left open where the match is weak.

D: TRBD2; V: TRBV5-4; J: TRBJ2-7; CDR3: ASSLFGGGYEQY
D: -; V: TRBV29-1; J: TRBJ2-3; CDR3: SVVLASSTDTQY
D: TRBD1; V: TRBV7-9; J: TRBJ1-4; CDR3: ASSLTGALPSNEKLF
D: -; V: TRBV11-3; J: TRBJ2-1; CDR3: ASSLSDEQF
D: -; V: TRBV5-1; J: TRBJ1-1; CDR3: ASSKDSFYTEAF
D: -; V: TRBV28; J: TRBJ1-5; CDR3: ASRFTGNQPQH
D: -; V: TRBV7-3; J: TRBJ2-1; CDR3: ASSSGREVEEQF
D: -; V: TRBV2; J: TRBJ1-5; CDR3: AIPLTGFNQPQH
D: -; V: TRBV28; J: TRBJ1-5; CDR3: ASTRKNQPQH
D: TRBD1; V: TRBV7-3; J: TRBJ2-2; CDR3: ASSHLTGGVTGELF
D: -; V: TRBV28; J: TRBJ1-2; CDR3: ASSLQTRGYT
D: TRBD2; V: TRBV19; J: TRBJ2-7; CDR3: ASSIGLAGVYEQY
D: -; V: TRBV5-4; J: TRBJ2-7; CDR3: ASSWGGEQY
D: -; V: TRBV6-5; J: TRBJ1-2; CDR3: ASSPLTNRFYGYT
D: -; V: TRBV15; J: TRBJ1-1; CDR3: ATSRPMNTEAF
D: TRBD1; V: TRBV9; J: TRBJ1-5; CDR3: ASSLGQNQPQH
D: -; V: TRBV6-5; J: TRBJ1-1; CDR3: ASSYSPGRSAF
D: TRBD1; V: TRBV7-8; J: TRBJ1-5; CDR3: ASSIRTGDWNQPQH
D: -; V: TRBV9; J: TRBJ1-5; CDR3: ASSVGGVNQPQH
D: -; V: TRBV4-3; J: TRBJ2-1; CDR3: ASSQDVYYNEQF
D: TRBD1; V: TRBV10-3; J: TRBJ2-2; CDR3: AITSGTGYTGELF
D: -; V: TRBV18; J: TRBJ1-5; CDR3: ASSPEGDQPQH
D: -; V: TRBV18; J: TRBJ2-7; CDR3: ASSPTVLYEQY
D: TRBD2; V: TRBV11-2; J: TRBJ2-3; CDR3: ASSWSGSGSDTQY
D: TRBD1; V: TRBV7-9; J: TRBJ2-5; CDR3: ASSLSPGQGQETQY
D: -; V: TRBV14; J: TRBJ1-1; CDR3: ASSSWEATEAF
D: TRBD2; V: TRBV7-9; J: TRBJ2-1; CDR3: ASSLGGRARNEQF
D: -; V: TRBV5-1; J: TRBJ2-2; CDR3: ASSLVAVSGELF
D: TRBD1; V: TRBV30; J: TRBJ2-2; CDR3: AWVRQGTTGELF
D: -; V: TRBV28; J: TRBJ2-7; CDR3: ASIRGGEYEQY
D: TRBD1; V: TRBV7-6; J: TRBJ1-1; CDR3: ASSAGQSNTEAF
D: TRBD1; V: TRBV7-2; J: TRBJ2-2; CDR3: ASSLGTVTGELF
D: -; V: TRBV11-2; J: TRBJ2-1; CDR3: ASSLAQVNEQF
D: TRBD2; V: TRBV7-2; J: TRBJ2-7; CDR3: ASSFMLLRMGAGLREQY
D: TRBD2; V: TRBV9; J: TRBJ2-1; CDR3: ASSTLAGGFSSYNEQF